This TCR beta chain was sequenced in a study of cytomegalovirus exposure and HLA in healthy donors. A word on this clone: Its antigen remains unidentified.

Germline lookup yields CDR1 SGHDT and CDR2 YYEEEE. The trim removed 4 bases at V and 0 bases at J, leaving 10 bases unmatched. The length of the CDR3 is 16 residues. PCR primers comprised 60 Vbeta and 13 Jbeta primers. Using immunoSEQ multiplex PCR, the repertoire was profiled, and TCRdb retains in-frame clones only, with some absent. Among 150,000 to 200,000 clones, approximately 80% were seen once, and the ten largest hold approximately 2%. Nominally healthy donors provided the samples, though records likely missed some immune exposures. Study findings and constraints: A previous analysis found most TCR beta V segments productive roughly 87% or roughly 30% of the time. A likely sequencing artifact accounted for one observed cluster of highly shared sequence variants.

The sequenced sample consisted of PBMCs. The chain has TRBV5-6 and TRBJ2-7; 7 bases line up with TRBD2. This TCR was recovered from a man between 18 and 35 years old in good health and CMV-seronegative. In DNA form, the CDR3 reads TGTGCCAGCAGCCCACGGGGGGTTTACACCTCCTACGAGCAGTACTTC. Protein: CASSPRGVYTSYEQYF.